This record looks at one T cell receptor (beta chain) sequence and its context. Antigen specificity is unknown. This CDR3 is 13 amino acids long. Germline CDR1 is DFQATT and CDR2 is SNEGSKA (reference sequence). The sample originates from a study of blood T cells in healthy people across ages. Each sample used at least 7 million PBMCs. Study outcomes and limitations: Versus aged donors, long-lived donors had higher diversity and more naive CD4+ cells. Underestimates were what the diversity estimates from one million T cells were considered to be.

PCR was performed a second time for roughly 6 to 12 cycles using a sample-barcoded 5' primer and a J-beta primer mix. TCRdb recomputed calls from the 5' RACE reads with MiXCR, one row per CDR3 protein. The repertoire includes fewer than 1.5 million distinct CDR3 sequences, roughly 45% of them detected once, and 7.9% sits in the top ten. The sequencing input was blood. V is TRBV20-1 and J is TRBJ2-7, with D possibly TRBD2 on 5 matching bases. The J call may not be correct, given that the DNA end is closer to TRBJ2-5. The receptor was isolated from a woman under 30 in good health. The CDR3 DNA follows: TGCAGTGCTACCCCGGGAATCCAGGAGACCCAGTACTTC. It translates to CSATPGIQETQYF.